This TCR beta chain was identified during a study of regulatory T cells in long-lasting Graves disease. Study context: Patients with new Graves' disease had used antithyroid drugs below 3 months. Study-level results: Patients with persistent disease shared under 3,500 public clonotypes, outpacing the roughly 970 shared by new patients.

Concerning this clonotype itself: Its specificity is not known. A much more abundant neighbour one base away suggests this may be a read error.

Specified time point: newly diagnosed GD, antithyroid drugs for less than 3 months. Preparation of the TCR library used RNA extracted from PBMCs. HTBI primers from iRepertoire and Arm-PCR of CDR3 regions yielded the TCR beta libraries. TCRdb recomputed calls from the multiplex PCR reads with MiXCR, one row per CDR3 protein. This table holds about 310,000 distinct CDR3 sequences, 15% to 20% found once. V was cut by 10 bases and J by 12 bases, with 16 bases left in between. Germline V gene data show CDR1 as LNHDA and CDR2 as SQIVND (reference sequence). The CDR3 is made up of 11 amino acids. The V call is TRBV19, the J call TRBJ1-5, with D possibly TRBD1 on 5 matching bases. The sequencing used peripheral blood mononuclear cells (PBMCs), collected at new diagnosis, from a patient treated with antithyroid drugs. This TCR was sampled from a female donor with Graves disease. In nucleotides, the CDR3 is TGTGCCAACAGCTCGGGGCTTGACCAGCATTTT. Protein: CANSSGLDQHF.